Below are 19 T cell receptor beta chains sequenced from a single sample in a study of T cell responses to AZD1222 COVID-19 vaccine. The assay was immunoSEQ multiplex PCR, and TCRdb's table has in-frame clones only and misses some. Of 35,000 to 55,000 clones listed, around four fifths are singletons. The material sequenced was peripheral blood, taken 28 days after the second dose of the MenACWY control vaccine. These receptors were obtained from an adult who received the MenACWY meningococcal vaccine as a control.

This clone showed up just once. The gene calls are TRBV19 and TRBJ2-7; maybe TRBD1 (6 bases). The CDR3 contains 20 residues. Germline CDR1 and CDR2: LNHDA and SQIVND (reference sequence). V shed 2 bases and J shed 5 bases, with 31 bases lying between them. The CDR3 nucleotides are TGTGCCAGTAGTATAAGATTAAATTTGCCCTGGGGGACACCCACCCACGAGCAGTACTTC. This gives the protein CASSIRLNLPWGTPTHEQYF. Full variable domain (outside the CDR3, taken from reference TRBV19 and TRBJ2-7): DGGITQSPKYLFRKEGQNVTLSCEQNLNHDAMYWYRQDPGQGLRLIYYSQIVNDFQKGDIAEGYSVSREKKESFPLTVTSAQKNPTAFYLCASSIRLNLPWGTPTHEQYFGPGTRLTVT.

The chain joins TRBV27 to TRBJ1-4; 7 positions match TRBD1. This CDR3 spans 14 amino acids. After removal of 4 bases from V and 8 bases from J, the junction contained 7 bases not matched to a gene. Germline V lookup: CDR1 MNHEY, CDR2 SMNVEV (reference sequence). CDR3 DNA sequence: TGTGCCAGCAGTTACTACAGGGGAGGGGAAAAACTGTTTTTT. Encoded protein: CASSYYRGGEKLFF. Based on the CDR3 plus reference TRBV27 and TRBJ1-4, the full variable domain is EAQVTQNPRYLITVTGKKLTVTCSQNMNHEYMSWYRQDPGLGLRQIYYSMNVEVTDKGDVPEGYKVSRKEKRNFPLILESPSPNQTSLYFCASSYYRGGEKLFFGSGTQLSVL.

This clone was seen a few times. CDR3 region: CASSSGGKGELFF. The CDR3 bases are TGTGCCAGCAGCTCCGGGGGCAAGGGGGAGCTGTTTTTT. This chain uses TRBV19 with TRBJ2-2; D may match TRBD1 or TRBD2 (6 bases each). V lost 9 bases and J 8 bases, leaving 16 bases between the germline ends. CDR3 length: 13 residues. Germline V gene sequence: CDR1 LNHDA, CDR2 SQIVND (reference sequence).

This chain connects TRBV5-1 to TRBJ1-2, with TRBD1 as a possible D gene (5 bases). The CDR3 contains 14 residues. Germline loops: CDR1 SGHRS, CDR2 YFSETQ. The V gene lost 2 bases and the J gene lost 7 bases, with 15 bases spanning the gap. The CDR3 here is CASSLGRGPPGYTF. Here the CDR3 DNA reads TGCGCCAGCAGCTTAGGGAGGGGTCCTCCTGGCTACACCTTC.

V usage is TRBV5-4 and J usage is TRBJ1-3; possibly TRBD1 for D (6 bases). Germline V gives CDR1 SGHNT, CDR2 YYREEE (reference sequence). The CDR3 runs 13 residues. V lost 4 bases, J lost 3 bases, and 8 bases lay in between. Here the CDR3 reads CASSLRGGNTIYF. DNA of the CDR3: TGTGCCAGCAGCCTCAGGGGTGGAAACACCATATATTTT.

The chain couples TRBV30 to TRBJ2-2; D gene unclear. V lost 3 bases and J 3 bases, leaving 5 bases between the germline ends. This CDR3 is 12 amino acids long. CDR1 GTSNPN and CDR2 SVGIG come from the germline V gene (reference sequence). The CDR3 DNA sequence: TGTGCCTGGAGCATACACACCGGGGAGCTGTTTTTT. Amino acids: CAWSIHTGELFF.

CDR3 sequence: CASSLVRQNEQFF. As DNA, the CDR3 is TGTGCCAGCAGCTTAGTACGGCAGAATGAGCAGTTCTTC. V and J are TRBV7-9 and TRBJ2-1; no firm D call. The CDR3 is 13 amino acids. The germline gives CDR1 SEHNR, CDR2 FQNEAQ (reference sequence). V lost 1 base and J 7 bases, leaving 8 bases between the germline ends. The variable domain in full, with the rest retrieved from reference TRBV7-9 and TRBJ2-1, is DTGVSQNPRHKITKRGQNVTFRCDPISEHNRLYWYRQTLGQGPEFLTYFQNEAQLEKSRLLSDRFSAERPKGSFSTLEIQRTEQGDSAMYLCASSLVRQNEQFFGPGTRLTVL.

V and J are TRBV4-2 and TRBJ2-1; no reliable D call. Germline V gives CDR1 LGHNA, CDR2 YNFKEQ. This CDR3 contains 14 residues. Trimming took 1 base from V and 5 from J, leaving 9 bases between them. The DNA of the CDR3 is TGTGCCAGCAGCCAAGGCCGGTTAGACAATGAGCAGTTCTTC. It encodes CASSQGRLDNEQFF.

V is TRBV5-4 and J is TRBJ2-5; 7 nucleotides agree with TRBD1. Germline V gives CDR1 SGHNT, CDR2 YYREEE (reference sequence). CDR3 length equals 13 residues. J was trimmed by 2 bases and V by 7 bases; bases with no gene match: 5. The CDR3 is CASYKTGQETQYF. The CDR3 DNA follows: TGTGCCAGCTATAAGACAGGGCAAGAGACCCAGTACTTC.

Here the CDR3 DNA reads TGTGCCAGCAGTTTAGCCACAGCTGCGGGGCCCCAGCATTTT. Translating it yields CASSLATAAGPQHF. V is TRBV28 and J is TRBJ1-5; D gene uncertain. Per germline, CDR1 MDHEN and CDR2 SYDVKM. The CDR3 has 14 residues. V lost 2 bases and J lost 9, with 14 bases in between.

Details on this clone: Compared with germline, one end of the junction differs, possibly owing to a read error. The chain is built from TRBV11-2 and TRBJ1-6; 7 positions agree with TRBD1. Germline V gene data show CDR1 as SGHAT and CDR2 as FQNNGV. The CDR3 consists of 15 residues. CDR3 nucleotides: TGTGCCAGCAGCCTAGAGGGGGCAGCGGATTCACCCCTCCACTTT. Translated: CASSLEGAADSPLHF.

This chain links TRBV7-6 with TRBJ1-1, with a possible D match to TRBD1 (5 bases). V lost 3 bases to trimming and J lost 1 base, with 12 bases between them. Germline values: CDR1 SGHVS, CDR2 FNYEAQ. The CDR3 is 15 amino acids. The CDR3 DNA follows: TGTGCCAGCAGCTTGGGACTTCAGGGGAACACTGAAGCTTTCTTT. Protein sequence: CASSLGLQGNTEAFF.

The chain couples TRBV24-1 to TRBJ1-5; the D is unclear. Germline V gives CDR1 KGHDR, CDR2 SFDVKD. This CDR3 contains 12 residues. V was cut by 7 bases and J by 9 bases, with 12 bases left in between. The CDR3 loop reads CATSDGLGPQHF. Written as DNA, the CDR3 is TGTGCCACCAGCGACGGCCTCGGGCCCCAGCATTTT.

This clone was seen a handful of times. V and J are TRBV24-1 and TRBJ2-3; D gene ambiguous. With 3 bases removed from V and 0 bases from J, the gap between germline ends came to 6 bases. The length of the CDR3 is 14 residues. Germline V gene sequence: CDR1 KGHDR, CDR2 SFDVKD. CDR3 protein: CATSDHSSTDTQYF. CDR3 coding DNA: TGTGCCACCAGTGATCACAGCAGCACAGATACGCAGTATTTT.

The chain couples TRBV6-5 to TRBJ1-6; D gene unclear. Trimming pared 8 bases from V and 5 bases from J, leaving 13 bases between. Germline CDR1 MNHEY, CDR2 SVGAGI. This CDR3 contains 14 residues. The CDR3: CASGREVDNSPLHF. In DNA, the CDR3 is TGTGCCAGCGGCCGGGAGGTGGATAATTCACCCCTCCACTTT.

The chain carries TRBV5-4 and TRBJ2-5, with TRBD2 matching over 9 bases. The CDR3 is made up of 16 amino acids. The junction had 11 bases not matched to a gene; V was cut back by 4 bases and J by 4 bases. CDR1 SGHNT and CDR2 YYREEE come from the germline V gene (reference sequence). Here the CDR3 reads CASSAGGRGGLETQYF. The CDR3 bases are TGTGCCAGCAGCGCTGGCGGGCGGGGGGGCCTAGAGACCCAGTACTTC.

This clone has just a few counts. V and J are TRBV6-5 and TRBJ1-1; no firm D call. V dropped 2 bases and J dropped 3 bases, with 4 bases sitting between them. Germline CDR1 and CDR2: MNHEY and SVGAGI. The CDR3 spans 12 residues. The CDR3 DNA sequence: TGTGCCAGCAGTTACGGGGACACTGAAGCTTTCTTT. This encodes CASSYGDTEAFF.

The gene calls are TRBV19 and TRBJ1-2; tentatively, D is TRBD1 (5 bases). Trimming took 7 bases from V and 4 from J, leaving 19 bases between them. The germline V gene has CDR1 LNHDA and CDR2 SQIVND (reference sequence). The CDR3 spans 15 residues. The CDR3: CASMAGQLRGYGYTF. In nucleotides, the CDR3 is TGTGCCAGTATGGCCGGACAACTCAGAGGCTATGGCTACACCTTC.

V is TRBV7-2 and J is TRBJ1-1; D gene ambiguous. This CDR3 has 11 residues. Germline V lookup: CDR1 SGHTA, CDR2 FQGNSA. V was pared by 8 bases and J by 3 bases, with 7 bases between. CDR3 DNA sequence: TGTGCCAGCGCGAGGCACACTGAAGCTTTCTTT. Amino acid sequence: CASARHTEAFF.